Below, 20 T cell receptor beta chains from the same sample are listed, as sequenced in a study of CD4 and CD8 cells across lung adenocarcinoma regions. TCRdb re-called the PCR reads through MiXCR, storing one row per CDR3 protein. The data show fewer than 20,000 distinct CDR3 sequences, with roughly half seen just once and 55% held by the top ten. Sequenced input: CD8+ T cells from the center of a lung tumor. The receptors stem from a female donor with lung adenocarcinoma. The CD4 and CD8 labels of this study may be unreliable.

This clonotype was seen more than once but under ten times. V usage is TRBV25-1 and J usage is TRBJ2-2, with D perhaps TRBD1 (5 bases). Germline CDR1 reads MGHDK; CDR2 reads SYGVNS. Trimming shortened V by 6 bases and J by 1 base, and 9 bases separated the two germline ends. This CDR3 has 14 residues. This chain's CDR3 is CASSNDRNTGELFF. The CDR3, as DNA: TGTGCCAGCAGCAATGACAGGAACACCGGGGAGCTGTTTTTT.

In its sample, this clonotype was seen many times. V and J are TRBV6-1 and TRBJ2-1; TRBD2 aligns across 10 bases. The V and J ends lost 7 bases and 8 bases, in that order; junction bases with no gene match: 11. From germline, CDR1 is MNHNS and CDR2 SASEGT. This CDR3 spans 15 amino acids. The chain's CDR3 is CASKSGRANYYEQFF. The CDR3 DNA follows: TGTGCCAGCAAAAGCGGGAGGGCCAATTATTATGAGCAGTTCTTC.

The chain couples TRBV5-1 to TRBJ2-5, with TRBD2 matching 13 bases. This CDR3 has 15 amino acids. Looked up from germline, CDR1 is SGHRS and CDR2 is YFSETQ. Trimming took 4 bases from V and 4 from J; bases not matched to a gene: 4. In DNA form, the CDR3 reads TGCGCCAGCAGCCTACTAGCGGGAGGGCTAGAGACCCAGTACTTC. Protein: CASSLLAGGLETQYF.

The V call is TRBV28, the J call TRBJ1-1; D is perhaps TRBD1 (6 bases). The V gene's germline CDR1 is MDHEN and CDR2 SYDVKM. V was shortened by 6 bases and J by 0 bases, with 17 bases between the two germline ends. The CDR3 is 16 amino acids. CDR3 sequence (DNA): TGTGCCAGCAGCCCGGGGGCGGGAAGAATGAACACTGAAGCTTTCTTT. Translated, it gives CASSPGAGRMNTEAFF.

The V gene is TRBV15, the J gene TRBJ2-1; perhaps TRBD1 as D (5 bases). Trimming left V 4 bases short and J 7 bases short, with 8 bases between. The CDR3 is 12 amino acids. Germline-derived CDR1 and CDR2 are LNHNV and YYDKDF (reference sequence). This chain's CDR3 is CATSTRVNEQFF. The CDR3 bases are TGTGCCACCAGCACCAGGGTTAATGAGCAGTTCTTC.

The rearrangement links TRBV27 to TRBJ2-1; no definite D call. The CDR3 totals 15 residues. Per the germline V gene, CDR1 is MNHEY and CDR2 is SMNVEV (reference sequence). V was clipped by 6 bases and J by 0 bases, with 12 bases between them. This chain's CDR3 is CASRKMSSSYNEQFF. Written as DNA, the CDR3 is TGTGCCAGCAGGAAAATGTCAAGCTCCTACAATGAGCAGTTCTTC.

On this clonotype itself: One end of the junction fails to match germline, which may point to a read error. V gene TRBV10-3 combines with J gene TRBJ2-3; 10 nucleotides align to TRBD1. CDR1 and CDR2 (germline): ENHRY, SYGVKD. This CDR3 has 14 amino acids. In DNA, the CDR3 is TGTGCGGGGAGTGGACAGGGGGAGGAAGATACCCAGTATTTT. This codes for CAGSGQGEEDTQYF.

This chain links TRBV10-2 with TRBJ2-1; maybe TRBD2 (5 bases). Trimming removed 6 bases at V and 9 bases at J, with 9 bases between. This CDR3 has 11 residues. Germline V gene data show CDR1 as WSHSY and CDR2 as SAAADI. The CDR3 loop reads CASSVALEQFF. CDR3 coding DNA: TGCGCCAGCAGCGTAGCGCTTGAGCAGTTCTTC.

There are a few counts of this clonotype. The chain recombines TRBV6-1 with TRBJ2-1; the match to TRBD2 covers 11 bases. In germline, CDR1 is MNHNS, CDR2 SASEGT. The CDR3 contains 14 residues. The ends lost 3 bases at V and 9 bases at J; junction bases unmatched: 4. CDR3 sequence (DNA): TGTGCCAGCAGTGAGGTAGCGGGAGGGCTTGAGCAGTTCTTC. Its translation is CASSEVAGGLEQFF.

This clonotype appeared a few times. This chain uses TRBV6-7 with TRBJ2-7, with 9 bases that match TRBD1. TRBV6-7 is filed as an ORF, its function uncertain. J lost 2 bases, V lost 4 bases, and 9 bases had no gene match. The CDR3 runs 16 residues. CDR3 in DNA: TGTGCCAGCAGTTCCCGACAGGGGGTGAGGACCTACGAGCAGTACTTC. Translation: CASSSRQGVRTYEQYF.

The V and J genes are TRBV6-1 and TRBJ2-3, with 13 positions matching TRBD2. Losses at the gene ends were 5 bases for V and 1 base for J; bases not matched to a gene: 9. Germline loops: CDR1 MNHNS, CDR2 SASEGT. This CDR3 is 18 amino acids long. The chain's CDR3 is CASSRGLAGVCGTDTQYF. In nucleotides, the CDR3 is TGTGCCAGCAGTCGCGGACTAGCGGGGGTGTGTGGCACAGATACGCAGTATTTT.

Written as DNA, the CDR3 is TGTGCCAGCAGATTGGGACAGGGCAAGCAGTTCTTC. It translates to CASRLGQGKQFF. The chain recombines TRBV6-1 with TRBJ2-1, with 9 nucleotides matching TRBD1. The CDR3 is 12 amino acids. Germline loops: CDR1 MNHNS, CDR2 SASEGT. V gave up 6 bases and J gave up 11 bases; unmatched junction bases: 5.

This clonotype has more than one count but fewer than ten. DNA for the CDR3: TGTGCCAGCAGTGACCGGGTCACAGATACGCAGTATTTT. This translates into CASSDRVTDTQYF. This rearrangement joins TRBV6-4 to TRBJ2-3, with D uncertain. Germline CDR1 is MRHNA and CDR2 is SNTAGT. The CDR3 totals 13 residues. V dropped 2 bases and J dropped 2 bases, with 5 bases sitting between them.

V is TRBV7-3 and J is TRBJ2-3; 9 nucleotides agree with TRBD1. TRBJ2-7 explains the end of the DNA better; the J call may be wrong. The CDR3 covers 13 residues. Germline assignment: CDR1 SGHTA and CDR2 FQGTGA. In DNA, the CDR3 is TGTGCCAGCAGTCTCTGGACAGGGGACGAGCAGTACTTC. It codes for CASSLWTGDEQYF.

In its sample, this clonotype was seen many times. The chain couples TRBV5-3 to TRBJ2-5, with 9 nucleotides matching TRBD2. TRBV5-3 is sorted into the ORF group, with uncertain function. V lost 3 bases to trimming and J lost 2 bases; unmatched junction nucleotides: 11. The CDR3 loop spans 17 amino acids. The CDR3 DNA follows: TGTGCCAGAAGCTATCGGCCGGGGCGGGGGGGGCAAGAGACCCAGTACTTC. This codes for CARSYRPGRGGQETQYF.

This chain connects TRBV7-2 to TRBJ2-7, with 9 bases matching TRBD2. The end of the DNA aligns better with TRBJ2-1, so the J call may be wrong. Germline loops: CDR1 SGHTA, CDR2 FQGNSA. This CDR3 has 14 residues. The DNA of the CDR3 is TGTGCCAGCAGCCGGACTAGCGACCACAATGAGCAGTTCTTC. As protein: CASSRTSDHNEQFF.

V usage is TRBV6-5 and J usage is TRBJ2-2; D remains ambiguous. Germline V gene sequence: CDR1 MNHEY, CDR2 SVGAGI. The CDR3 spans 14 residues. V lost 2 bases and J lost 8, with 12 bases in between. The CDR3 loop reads CASSYVGNPGELFF. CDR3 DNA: TGTGCCAGCAGTTACGTGGGGAACCCGGGGGAGCTGTTTTTT.

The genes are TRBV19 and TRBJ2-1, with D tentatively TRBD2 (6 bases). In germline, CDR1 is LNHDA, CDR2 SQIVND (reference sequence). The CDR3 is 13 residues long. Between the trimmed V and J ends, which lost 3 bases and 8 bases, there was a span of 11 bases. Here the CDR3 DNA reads TGTGCCAGTAGTATCCAAAGACTAGATGAGCAGTTCTTC. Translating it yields CASSIQRLDEQFF.

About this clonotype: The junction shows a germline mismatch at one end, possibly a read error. The CDR3 sequence: CPCRVSGMSRTDIQYF. CDR3 DNA: TGTCCGTGCCGCGTCTCGGGGATGAGCCGCACAGATATTCAGTACTTT. The chain links TRBV6-1 to TRBJ2-4; TRBD2 might be the D (5 bases). Germline CDR1 and CDR2: MNHNS and SASEGT. The CDR3 length is 16 residues.

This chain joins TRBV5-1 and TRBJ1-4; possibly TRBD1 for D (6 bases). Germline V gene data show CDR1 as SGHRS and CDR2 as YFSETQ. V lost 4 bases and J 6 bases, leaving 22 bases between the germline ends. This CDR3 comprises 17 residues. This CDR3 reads CASSPRDTGRGDEKLFF. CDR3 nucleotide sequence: TGCGCCAGCAGCCCGAGGGATACAGGGAGGGGAGATGAAAAACTGTTTTTT.